The next 32 T cell receptor beta chains were all read from a single sample in a study of regulatory T cells in long-lasting Graves disease. Libraries of TCR beta came from iRepertoire HTBI primers plus Arm-PCR of CDR3 regions. Via MiXCR, TCRdb re-called the multiplex PCR reads, giving one row per CDR3 protein. The sample has around 500,000 distinct CDR3 sequences, roughly a sixth seen once. Noted time point: newly diagnosed GD, antithyroid drugs for less than 3 months. The TCR library was made from RNA that had been extracted from PBMCs in TRIzol. This sample also appeared in a second study, on T cells in Graves' hyperthyroidism and ophthalmopathy.

Sequences were derived from peripheral blood mononuclear cells (PBMCs), sampled at new diagnosis, from a patient treated with antithyroid drugs. The receptor source for this set is a woman between 40 and 65 years old with Graves disease.

CDR3 residues: CASSPTGPPLYEQYF. The CDR3 DNA is TGTGCCAGCAGCCCAACAGGGCCCCCTCTCTACGAGCAGTACTTC. The chain combines TRBV6-1 with TRBJ2-7; D might be TRBD1 (6 bases). The CDR3 contains 15 residues. Trimming cost V 6 bases and J 3 bases, with 18 bases left between them. CDR1 MNHNS and CDR2 SASEGT come from the germline V gene.

In this sample, this clonotype turned up many times. CDR3 in amino acids: CASSEYWSSSYEQYF. CDR3 in DNA: TGTGCCAGCAGTGAATATTGGTCCAGCTCCTACGAGCAGTACTTC. The V gene is TRBV6-2 or TRBV6-3, the J gene TRBJ2-7; no clear D. The CDR3 is 15 amino acids. The ends were cut back, 5 bases at V and 0 bases at J, with 14 bases in the middle. In germline, CDR1 is MNHEY, CDR2 SVGEGT.

The chain combines TRBV2 with TRBJ1-5; D is uncertain. With 5 bases removed from V and 4 bases from J, the gap between germline ends came to 15 bases. This CDR3 has 15 amino acids. From germline, CDR1 is SNHLY and CDR2 FYNNEI. The CDR3 bases are TGTGCCAGCAGTCTCGACTCGTCGTCTAATCAGCCCCAGCATTTT. Its protein is CASSLDSSSNQPQHF.

In its sample, this clonotype was seen many times. The V call is TRBV10-3, the J call TRBJ2-5; TRBD1 matches 9 bases. Germline-derived CDR1 and CDR2 are ENHRY and SYGVKD. The CDR3 sequence is 16 residues long. Germline trimming cut 3 bases from V and 5 bases from J; bases unmatched to any gene: 10. The CDR3, as DNA: TGTGCCATCAGTGACCCGGGACAGGGATGGTGGGAGACCCAGTACTTC. This sequence encodes CAISDPGQGWWETQYF.

This clonotype was seen ten or more times. The chain employs TRBV28 and TRBJ2-7; D gene ambiguous. Trimming took off 2 bases at V and 3 bases at J, with 8 bases between the two ends. Germline V gene sequence: CDR1 MDHEN, CDR2 SYDVKM. The CDR3 extends over 13 amino acids. The CDR3 DNA reads as TGTGCCAGCAGTTTACCCCTCGGCTACGAGCAGTACTTC. Its protein is CASSLPLGYEQYF.

This clonotype was picked up a small number of times. CDR3 sequence (DNA): TGTGCCAGCAGTGACGGGCGAATTAATGAGCAGTTCTTC. Its translation: CASSDGRINEQFF. The chain joins TRBV6-1 to TRBJ2-1; D gene uncertain. The CDR3 runs 13 residues. The V gene's germline CDR1 is MNHNS and CDR2 SASEGT. V gave up 3 bases and J gave up 7 bases, with 10 bases separating them.

This clonotype was detected ten times or more. J is TRBJ1-2 and V is TRBV7-2, with D uncertain. There are 13 residues in the CDR3. The V gene's germline CDR1 is SGHTA and CDR2 FQGNSA. Trimming removed 1 base at V and 8 bases at J, with 11 bases between. CDR3 bases: TGTGCCAGCAGCTTAGAGCCCCATGAGGGCTACACCTTC. Translation: CASSLEPHEGYTF.

Details on this clonotype: A far more abundant clone sits one base away, making this likely a read error. The chain has TRBV11-2 and TRBJ1-1; weak D call: TRBD1 (5 bases). V was shortened by 5 bases and J by 4 bases, with 14 bases between the two germline ends. Germline V gene sequence: CDR1 SGHAT, CDR2 FQNNGV. The CDR3 spans 14 residues. DNA for the CDR3: TGTGCCAGCAGCCTCGGGGGAGGGCCCACTGAAGCTTTCTTT. Translated: CASSLGGGPTEAFF.

With respect to this clonotype: This may be a read error: a much more frequent sequence differs by one nucleotide. This chain uses TRBV20-1 with TRBJ2-7; D is ambiguous. The V gene lost 1 base and the J gene lost 4 bases, with 8 bases spanning the gap. The CDR3 runs to 12 residues. The V gene's germline CDR1 is DFQATT and CDR2 SNEGSKA (reference sequence). Here the CDR3 DNA reads TGCAGTGCTAGAGTCTGGGGATACGAGCAGTACTTC. Protein product: CSARVWGYEQYF.

Regarding this clonotype: Mismatch with germline at one junction end may stem from a read error. In nucleotides, the CDR3 is TGTGCCAGCAGTCTAGCGGGAGGGGGCAGAGCCGGGGAGCTGTTTTTT. This codes for CASSLAGGGRAGELFF. This rearrangement joins TRBV12-3 or TRBV12-4 to TRBJ2-2, with 12 bases lining up with TRBD2. The CDR3 extends over 16 amino acids.

To note about this clonotype: With a far larger clone one base away, a read error is the likely cause. The genes are TRBV2 and TRBJ1-1; 14 positions agree with TRBD2. Near its end, the DNA agrees better with TRBJ2-3, so the J call may be wrong. The germline CDR1 and CDR2 sequences are SNHLY and FYNNEI. This CDR3 has 15 amino acids. The CDR3 reads CAGSRLAGGPNVQYF. The CDR3 nucleotides are TGTGCCGGCAGTCGACTAGCGGGGGGGCCTAACGTGCAGTATTTT.

The chain links TRBV19 to TRBJ2-4, with TRBD2 identical over 8 bases. The V segment lost 8 bases and the J segment 6 bases; nucleotides outside the gene matches: 3. There are 12 residues in the CDR3. From germline, CDR1 is LNHDA and CDR2 SQIVND (reference sequence). CDR3 region: CASDGGGNIQYF. The CDR3 DNA reads as TGTGCCAGTGACGGGGGGGGAAACATTCAGTACTTC.

V usage is TRBV4-1 and J usage is TRBJ2-2; TRBD1 matches 8 bases. CDR3 length: 15 amino acids. Germline assignment: CDR1 MGHRA and CDR2 YSYEKL. The ends lost 3 bases at V and 5 bases at J; junction bases unmatched: 5. The CDR3 sequence is CASSHFHRGTGELFF. In nucleotides, the CDR3 is TGCGCCAGCAGCCATTTTCACAGGGGGACCGGGGAGCTGTTTTTT.

This chain uses TRBV4-1 with TRBJ1-6, with D unclear. The CDR3 totals 18 residues. V gave up 0 bases and J gave up 0 bases, with 12 bases separating them. Germline V gives CDR1 MGHRA, CDR2 YSYEKL. CDR3 nucleotide sequence: TGCGCCAGCAGCCAAGATCCCAAGGAGAGCTCCTATAATTCACCCCTCCACTTT. It is translated as CASSQDPKESSYNSPLHF.

Many counts were recorded for this clonotype. V gene TRBV11-2 combines with J gene TRBJ2-1, with 7 bases lining up with TRBD2. J lost 14 bases, V lost 2 bases, and 6 bases had no gene match. The germline V gene encodes CDR1 SGHAT and CDR2 FQNNGV. This CDR3 spans 12 amino acids. CDR3 DNA sequence: TGTGCCAGCAGCTTACTAGCGGAGAGGGAGTTCTTC. Encoded protein: CASSLLAEREFF. Based on the CDR3 plus reference TRBV11-2 and TRBJ2-1, the full variable domain is EAGVAQSPRYKIIEKRQSVAFWCNPISGHATLYWYQQILGQGPKLLIQFQNNGVVDDSQLPKDRFSAERLKGVDSTLKIQPAKLEDSAVYLCASSLLAEREFFGPGTRLTVL.

The chain is built from TRBV5-1 and TRBJ2-1; 9 positions match TRBD2. The J segment lost 4 bases and the V segment lost 0 bases, leaving 2 bases of the junction unmatched. CDR3 length equals 15 residues. The germline CDR1 and CDR2 sequences are SGHRS and YFSETQ. The CDR3 DNA reads TGCGCCAGCAGCTTGGTTAGCGGGGGATACAATGAGCAGTTCTTC. Translation gives CASSLVSGGYNEQFF.

This clonotype showed up many times. J is TRBJ1-6 and V is TRBV28; D uncertain. CDR1 is MDHEN, CDR2 SYDVKM, per germline. The length of the CDR3 is 14 residues. V was pared by 7 bases and J by 7 bases, with 14 bases between. CDR3 coding DNA: TGTGCCAGCATCTTGACTCTCGGAAATTCACCCCTCCACTTT. It encodes CASILTLGNSPLHF.

At least ten counts were recorded for this clonotype. The genes are TRBV6-5 and TRBJ2-7; D could derive from TRBD1 or TRBD2 (5 bases each). Germline CDR1 is MNHEY and CDR2 is SVGAGI. V lost 0 bases to trimming and J lost 2 bases, with 11 bases between them. The CDR3 sequence is 15 residues long. CDR3 DNA: TGTGCCAGCAGTTACTCGGGGACCGTTACCTACGAGCAGTACTTC. This codes for CASSYSGTVTYEQYF.

This clonotype was recorded at least ten times. CDR3 bases: TGTGCCAGCAGCTTACGGGTTGGGGGGCGTTCACCCCTCCACTTT. Amino acid sequence: CASSLRVGGRSPLHF. The chain carries TRBV7-2 and TRBJ1-6; possible D gene TRBD1, 6 bases. The CDR3 has 15 residues. CDR1 is SGHTA, CDR2 FQGNSA, per germline. Trimming pared 2 bases from V and 9 bases from J, leaving 14 bases between.

Comment on this clonotype: This may be a read error, as it is one base from a much larger clone. This chain links TRBV7-2 with TRBJ2-5; D not resolved. Trimming removed 3 bases from V and 6 bases from J, with 17 bases in between. Looked up from germline, CDR1 is SGHTA and CDR2 is FQGNSA. CDR3 length: 15 amino acids. CDR3 sequence reads: CASSFSATQQKTQYF. CDR3 nucleotide sequence: TGTGCCAGCAGCTTTTCAGCGACCCAGCAAAAGACCCAGTACTTC.

DNA of the CDR3: TGTGCCAGCAGTTTCAGCCCGGACAGGGTGAATCAGCCCCAGCATTTT. It is translated as CASSFSPDRVNQPQHF. The chain has TRBV12-3 or TRBV12-4 and TRBJ1-5, with TRBD1 matching 8 bases. V gave up 3 bases and J gave up 4 bases; unmatched junction bases: 8. The CDR3 covers 16 residues.

V and J are TRBV9 and TRBJ2-3; D is perhaps TRBD2 (6 bases). The length of the CDR3 is 15 residues. In germline, CDR1 is SGDLS, CDR2 YYNGEE. The V gene lost 4 bases and the J gene lost 1 base, with 13 bases spanning the gap. The CDR3, as DNA: TGTGCCAGCAGCACCACAACGGGGGGCACAGATACGCAGTATTTT. The encoded protein is CASSTTTGGTDTQYF.

This clonotype came up many times. V gene TRBV11-2 combines with J gene TRBJ1-2; 9 nucleotides align to TRBD1. With V trimmed by 3 bases and J by 2 bases, 4 bases remained unmatched. The CDR3 has 15 residues. Germline loops: CDR1 SGHAT, CDR2 FQNNGV. Written as DNA, the CDR3 is TGTGCCAGCAGCTTTGAAGGGACAGGGAACTATGGCTACACCTTC. Protein sequence: CASSFEGTGNYGYTF.

This sequence joins TRBV9 and TRBJ2-1, with no clear D. V dropped 0 bases and J dropped 0 bases, with 10 bases sitting between them. The germline CDR1 and CDR2 sequences are SGDLS and YYNGEE. This CDR3 contains 16 residues. CDR3 nucleotides: TGTGCCAGCAGCGTAGATCAGTCCAGCTCCTACAATGAGCAGTTCTTC. Protein product: CASSVDQSSSYNEQFF.

There are many counts of this clonotype. The genes are TRBV5-5 and TRBJ2-7; 10 bases are a match to TRBD1. J was trimmed by 3 bases and V by 0 bases; bases with no gene match: 6. The germline V gene has CDR1 SGHKS and CDR2 YYEKEE (reference sequence). This CDR3 has 16 residues. The DNA for the CDR3 is TGTGCCAGCAGCTTGGCCGGGGGACAGGGGTTCTACGAGCAGTACTTC. The encoded protein is CASSLAGGQGFYEQYF.

This clonotype was seen many times. V usage is TRBV5-4 and J usage is TRBJ2-2, with 8 bases that match TRBD2. Germline CDR1 SGHNT, CDR2 YYREEE (reference sequence). CDR3 length: 16 residues. With 1 base clipped from V and 0 bases from J, the junction kept 2 bases outside the gene matches. The CDR3, as DNA: TGTGCCAGCAGCTTGATAGCGGGGACGAACACCGGGGAGCTGTTTTTT. The encoded protein is CASSLIAGTNTGELFF.

The J gene is TRBJ1-1, the V gene TRBV29-1; D unresolved. Germline V gene data show CDR1 as SQVTM and CDR2 as ANQGSEA. The CDR3 runs to 11 residues. The ends were cut back, 6 bases at V and 6 bases at J, with 11 bases in the middle. CDR3 sequence: CSVRDFPEAFF. CDR3 nucleotide sequence: TGCAGCGTCCGGGATTTCCCTGAAGCTTTCTTT.

This rearrangement joins TRBV9 to TRBJ2-7; 8 nucleotides match TRBD1. The ends lost 7 bases at V and 2 bases at J; junction bases unmatched: 5. Per the germline V gene, CDR1 is SGDLS and CDR2 is YYNGEE. The CDR3 has 13 amino acids. The CDR3 DNA reads as TGTGCCAGCCCGGGACAGGCAACCTACGAGCAGTACTTC. This translates into CASPGQATYEQYF.

This sequence joins TRBV9 and TRBJ1-4; 7 positions agree with TRBD1. J lost 0 bases, V lost 0 bases, and 5 bases had no gene match. The length of the CDR3 is 17 residues. From germline, CDR1 is SGDLS and CDR2 YYNGEE. The DNA of the CDR3 is TGTGCCAGCAGCGTAGGGGGGGACAGCACAACTAATGAAAAACTGTTTTTT. The encoded protein is CASSVGGDSTTNEKLFF.

This clonotype has ten or more counts. This chain uses TRBV11-2 with TRBJ2-3; 7 bases are shared with TRBD1. Germline values: CDR1 SGHAT, CDR2 FQNNGV. Losses at the gene ends were 2 bases for V and 4 bases for J; bases not matched to a gene: 6. The CDR3 contains 15 residues. The CDR3 bases are TGTGCCAGCAGCTTAAGGCTAACAGGGGCAGATACGCAGTATTTT. This translates into CASSLRLTGADTQYF.

In its sample, this clonotype was seen a few times. The CDR3 nucleotides are TGTGCCAGCAGCTCCCCCAAGGGACGGATGAACACTGAAGCTTTCTTT. This encodes CASSSPKGRMNTEAFF. The rearrangement uses TRBV9 and TRBJ1-1; perhaps TRBD1 as D (5 bases). The CDR3 contains 16 residues. The germline V gene encodes CDR1 SGDLS and CDR2 YYNGEE. V dropped 4 bases and J dropped 0 bases, with 16 bases sitting between them. The full variable domain, its missing parts supplied by reference TRBV9 and TRBJ1-1, is DSGVTQTPKHLITATGQRVTLRCSPRSGDLSVYWYQQSLDQGLQFLIQYYNGEERAKGNILERFSAQQFPDLHSELNLSSLELGDSALYFCASSSPKGRMNTEAFFGQGTRLTVV.

V and J are TRBV5-4 and TRBJ2-7; D may be TRBD1 (5 bases). The CDR3 runs 16 residues. The germline V gene encodes CDR1 SGHNT and CDR2 YYREEE (reference sequence). With 0 bases removed from V and 5 bases from J, the gap between germline ends came to 18 bases. CDR3 in DNA: TGTGCCAGCAGCTTGGAGAGGTACCAGGGCGTAGACGAGCAGTACTTC. Encoded protein: CASSLERYQGVDEQYF.